This TCR beta chain was captured by sequencing in a study of cytomegalovirus exposure and HLA in healthy donors. About the research overall: Out of 398 genotyped donors, about 80% belonged to the Caucasian-associated ancestry cluster. Study conclusions and caveats: It was reported in a later analysis that an Asian-associated ancestry cluster showed fewer N-insertions than the roughly 670-donor mean.

The V segment lost 0 bases and the J segment 5 bases; nucleotides outside the gene matches: 7. The CDR3 consists of 16 residues. Germline CDR1 reads SGHRS; CDR2 reads YFSETQ. Both 60 Vbeta primers and 13 Jbeta primers went into the PCR. Clones were read by immunoSEQ multiplex PCR, and TCRdb kept only the in-frame ones, dropping some. The sample data list roughly 100,000 clones. About this clone: Its antigen is as yet unknown.

The sample comprised PBMCs. This sequence originates from a man in his fifties in good health and CMV-seropositive. The genes are TRBV5-1 and TRBJ2-5, with TRBD2 identical over 10 bases. The CDR3 DNA reads TGCGCCAGCAGCTTGGGGCTAGCGGGAGAGGGGGAGACCCAGTACTTC. Its protein is CASSLGLAGEGETQYF.